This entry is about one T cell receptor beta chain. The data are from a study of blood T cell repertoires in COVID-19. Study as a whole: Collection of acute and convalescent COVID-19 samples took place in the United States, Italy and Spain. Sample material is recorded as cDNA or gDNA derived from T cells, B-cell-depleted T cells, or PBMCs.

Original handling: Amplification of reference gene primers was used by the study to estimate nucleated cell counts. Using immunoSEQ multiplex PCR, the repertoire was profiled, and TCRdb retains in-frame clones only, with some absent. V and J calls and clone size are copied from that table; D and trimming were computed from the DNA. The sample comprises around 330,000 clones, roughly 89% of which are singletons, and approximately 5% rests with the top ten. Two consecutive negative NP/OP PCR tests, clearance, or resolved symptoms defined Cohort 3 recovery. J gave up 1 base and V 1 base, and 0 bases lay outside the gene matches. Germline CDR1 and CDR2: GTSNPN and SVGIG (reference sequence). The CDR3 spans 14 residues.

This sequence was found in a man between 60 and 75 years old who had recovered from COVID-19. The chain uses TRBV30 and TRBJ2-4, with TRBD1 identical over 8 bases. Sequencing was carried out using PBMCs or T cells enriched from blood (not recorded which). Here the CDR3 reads CAWSDRGAKNIQYF. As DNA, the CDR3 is TGTGCCTGGAGTGACAGGGGGGCCAAAAACATTCAGTACTTC. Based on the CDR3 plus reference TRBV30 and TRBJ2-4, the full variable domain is SQTIHQWPATLVQPVGSPLSLECTVEGTSNPNLYWYRQAAGRGLQLLFYSVGIGQISSEVPQNLSASRPQDRQFILSSKKLLLSDSGFYLCAWSDRGAKNIQYFGAGTRLSVL.